The entry that follows covers one T cell receptor beta chain sequence. What it recognizes is unknown. The data derive from a study of cytomegalovirus exposure and HLA in healthy donors. As for the study in general: Sequencing of about 179 million T cells in an earlier analysis found roughly 120 million unique TCR beta sequences.

V lost 0 bases to trimming and J lost 0 bases, with 17 bases between them. Per the germline V gene, CDR1 is GTSNPN and CDR2 is SVGIG (reference sequence). The CDR3 has 17 residues. Study results and caveats: Researchers catalogued some 160 TCR beta chains as cytomegalovirus-associated. It emerged from a later analysis that several of the most significant clusters appeared to be linked to common viral pathogens.

Primers: 60 Vbeta forward and 13 Jbeta reverse. Authors' analysis steps: The count from a later analysis was about 80 million unique TCR beta chains, roughly 11 million of them shared. Only in-frame clones appear in the TCRdb table, and some are missing; sequencing was by immunoSEQ multiplex PCR. The V and J calls and clone size were taken over from that table, and D and trimming were inferred from the DNA. Here the sample spans about 160,000 clones, 75% to 85% being singletons. J is TRBJ1-2 and V is TRBV30, with D possibly matching TRBD1 (5 bases). The source is a woman aged 45 to 65 in good health and CMV-seronegative. The material sequenced was PBMCs. As DNA, the CDR3 is TGTGCCTGGAGTGTATCGTCAGGGCTGGCCTCTAACTATGGCTACACCTTC. Its protein is CAWSVSSGLASNYGYTF.